Listed below are T cell receptor beta chains from one sample, sequenced in a study of blood T cell repertoires in COVID-19. Profiled with immunoSEQ multiplex PCR; TCRdb holds only in-frame clones, not every one. The table has about 150,000 clones, approximately 88% seen once. Sequences were obtained from PBMCs or T cells enriched from blood (not recorded which). All receptors derive from a woman aged 45-65 years who had recovered from COVID-19. Each CDR3 is given with its conserved first and last residue. D genes are given only for firm matches. Expanded clones get a size class; other rows say once, few or many, or leave the size out.

d_gene	j_gene	len	v_gene	abundance	CDR3aa	CDR3nt
NA	TRBJ2-5	18	TRBV6-2/TRBV6-3	NA	CASSPTELTLSYQETQYF	TGTGCCAGCAGCCCGACAGAATTGACCCTTTCTTACCAAGAGACCCAGTACTTC
TRBD1	TRBJ2-6	14	TRBV27	NA	CASARSGGTNVLTF	TGTGCCAGCGCAAGGTCAGGGGGTACCAACGTCCTGACTTTC
NA	TRBJ1-5	14	TRBV6-5	NA	CASSRLGAGQPQHF	TGTGCCAGCAGTCGGCTAGGGGCCGGTCAGCCCCAGCATTTT
TRBD2	TRBJ2-3	16	TRBV7-8	NA	CASSSGLAGGGDTQYF	TGTGCCAGCAGCTCCGGACTAGCGGGGGGAGGAGATACGCAGTATTTT
NA	TRBJ2-2	13	TRBV7-3	NA	CAVRGSNTGELFF	TGTGCCGTTAGGGGCTCCAACACCGGGGAGCTGTTTTTT
TRBD1	TRBJ2-5	15	TRBV18	NA	CASSPGTGAQETQYF	TGTGCCAGCTCACCAGGGACAGGGGCACAAGAGACCCAGTACTTC
NA	TRBJ2-1	15	TRBV7-2	NA	CASRLDRSSYNEQFF	TGTGCCAGCAGACTTGACAGAAGCTCCTACAATGAGCAGTTCTTC
NA	TRBJ2-4	15	TRBV6-6	NA	CASSSPGLAKNIQYF	TGTGCCAGCAGCTCGCCAGGATTAGCCAAAAACATTCAGTACTTC
NA	TRBJ1-1	13	TRBV7-2	NA	CASSFRGSTEAFF	TGTGCCAGCAGCTTTAGGGGTAGCACTGAAGCTTTCTTT
NA	TRBJ1-1	14	TRBV11-2	NA	CASSLFRVNTEAFF	TGTGCCAGCAGCTTATTCAGGGTGAACACTGAAGCTTTCTTT
NA	TRBJ1-2	13	TRBV6-2/TRBV6-3	NA	CASSYPPEWGYTF	TGTGCCAGCAGTTACCCCCCCGAGTGGGGCTACACCTTC
TRBD2	TRBJ2-1	16	TRBV27	NA	CASSPGLAGGPNEQFF	TGTGCCAGCAGTCCCGGACTAGCGGGGGGCCCCAATGAGCAGTTCTTC
TRBD1	TRBJ2-3	16	TRBV4-1	NA	CASSLGQGESTDTQYF	TGCGCCAGCAGCCTTGGACAGGGGGAAAGCACAGATACGCAGTATTTT
NA	TRBJ1-6	14	TRBV7-9	NA	CASSPTGPNSPLHF	TGTGCCAGCAGCCCGACAGGACCCAATTCACCCCTCCACTTT
TRBD2	TRBJ2-5	16	TRBV4-2	NA	CASSQVGTSAQETQYF	TGTGCCAGCAGCCAAGTGGGGACTAGCGCGCAAGAGACCCAGTACTTC
TRBD1	TRBJ1-2	13	TRBV19	NA	CATQTGSSYGYTF	TGTGCCACCCAGACAGGGAGCAGCTATGGCTACACCTTC
NA	TRBJ1-5	14	TRBV29-1	NA	CSVKLDSSNQPQHF	TGCAGCGTGAAACTTGACAGTAGCAATCAGCCCCAGCATTTT
NA	TRBJ1-1	14	TRBV14	NA	CASSLYLLNTEAFF	TGTGCCAGCAGCCTCTATCTCCTAAACACTGAAGCTTTCTTT
TRBD2	TRBJ2-1	15	TRBV7-9	NA	CASSFATSGGNEQFF	TGTGCCAGCAGCTTCGCGACTAGCGGGGGTAATGAGCAGTTCTTC
NA	TRBJ1-5	13	TRBV12-3/TRBV12-4	NA	CASSLQGNQPQHF	TGTGCCAGCAGTTTACAGGGCAATCAGCCCCAGCATTTT
TRBD1	TRBJ1-5	15	TRBV2	NA	CASNPTGGDNQPQHF	TGTGCCAGCAACCCGACAGGGGGTGACAATCAGCCCCAGCATTTT
NA	TRBJ1-2	18	TRBV11-2	few	CASSSLNDRTKANYGYTF	TGTGCCAGCAGCTCACTTAACGACAGGACCAAAGCTAACTATGGCTACACCTTC
NA	TRBJ2-3	13	TRBV7-2	NA	CASSSRTRDTQYF	TGTGCCAGCAGCTCCCGTACGAGAGATACGCAGTATTTT
NA	TRBJ1-1	13	TRBV5-6	NA	CASSFGEITEAFF	TGTGCCAGCAGCTTCGGGGAAATCACTGAAGCTTTCTTT
TRBD1	TRBJ1-2	15	TRBV4-3	once	CASSRPDRPNYGYTF	TGCGCCAGCAGCCGACCGGACAGGCCCAACTATGGCTACACCTTC
TRBD1	TRBJ1-2	14	TRBV7-2	NA	CASSSTWTGDGYTF	TGTGCCAGCAGCTCAACCTGGACAGGGGATGGCTACACCTTC
TRBD1	TRBJ1-2	14	TRBV5-1	once	CASSSPDRGYGYTF	TGCGCCAGCAGCTCGCCTGACAGGGGTTATGGCTACACCTTC
NA	TRBJ2-6	15	TRBV18	NA	CASSPQGTGANVLTF	TGTGCCAGCTCACCCCAGGGGACTGGGGCCAACGTCCTGACTTTC
TRBD1	TRBJ2-7	16	TRBV2	NA	CASSPSRGQGLWEQYF	TGTGCCAGCAGTCCCTCCCGGGGACAGGGTCTTTGGGAGCAGTACTTC
TRBD1	TRBJ2-3	15	TRBV19	NA	CASSIRDSSTDTQYF	TGTGCCAGTAGTATAAGGGACAGCAGCACAGATACGCAGTATTTT
NA	TRBJ1-1	13	TRBV7-2	NA	CASSYSLQVKAFF	TGTGCCAGCAGCTATTCGTTACAGGTTAAAGCTTTCTTT
TRBD2	TRBJ2-1	16	TRBV11-2	NA	CASSLGPGGGANEQFF	TGTGCCAGCAGCTTAGGGCCAGGCGGGGGGGCCAATGAGCAGTTCTTC
TRBD1	TRBJ2-1	15	TRBV6-2/TRBV6-3	NA	CASSPTGVNLNEQFF	TGTGCCAGCAGTCCAACAGGGGTTAATCTCAATGAGCAGTTCTTC
NA	TRBJ1-1	13	TRBV9	NA	CASSAPSSTEAFF	TGTGCCAGCAGCGCCCCTTCGAGCACTGAAGCTTTCTTT
TRBD1	TRBJ1-6	14	TRBV2	NA	CASSYRGRDSPLHF	TGTGCCAGCAGTTACAGGGGGCGGGATTCACCCCTCCACTTT
TRBD1	TRBJ1-2	13	TRBV12-3/TRBV12-4	NA	CASRLDRDYGYTF	TGTGCCAGCAGGCTAGACAGGGACTATGGCTACACCTTC